The next 27 T cell receptor beta chains were all read from a single sample in a study of beta chain features in type 1 diabetes. Expressed TCRB transcripts were sequenced because the entire RNA isolate underwent reverse transcription. Sequencing used immunoSEQ multiplex PCR; TCRdb keeps in-frame clones, though not all of them. The data contain roughly 300,000 clones, 6.5% to 10% of them singletons. The sequenced material came from central memory CD4+ T cells from blood. These TCRs come from a young woman in good health.

In its sample, this clone was seen a few times. The chain joins TRBV29-1 to TRBJ2-7; perhaps TRBD1 as D (6 bases). This CDR3 spans 13 amino acids. Germline loops: CDR1 SQVTM, CDR2 ANQGSEA. The germline V and J ends were trimmed by 7 bases and 5 bases, with 18 bases remaining between them. CDR3 coding DNA: TGCAGCGGTACTGATCCAAACAGGGACGAGCAGTACTTC. Amino acids: CSGTDPNRDEQYF.

This clone was seen a few times. This CDR3 is CASSPRGQQTQYF. CDR3 sequence (DNA): TGTGCCAGCAGTCCCAGGGGACAGCAGACCCAGTACTTC. The chain recombines TRBV7-9 with TRBJ2-5; 7 nucleotides align to TRBD1. CDR3 length: 13 amino acids. CDR1 is SEHNR and CDR2 is FQNEAQ in the germline V gene (reference sequence). Unmatched junction bases numbered 7, after V lost 6 bases and J lost 6 bases.

This clone was seen a few times. The genes are TRBV10-3 and TRBJ2-3; 15 bases match TRBD2. In germline, CDR1 is ENHRY, CDR2 SYGVKD. Germline trimming cut 5 bases from V and 1 base from J; bases unmatched to any gene: 7. The CDR3 has 18 residues. CDR3: CAISNGLAGGLGTDTQYF. In DNA, the CDR3 is TGTGCCATCAGTAACGGACTAGCGGGAGGGCTTGGCACAGATACGCAGTATTTT.

This clone has a handful of counts. This chain joins TRBV6-5 and TRBJ1-1; the D is unclear. This CDR3 contains 11 residues. Germline lookup yields CDR1 MNHEY and CDR2 SVGAGI. V dropped 6 bases and J dropped 5 bases, with 7 bases sitting between them. The CDR3 reads CASRTRTEAFF. The CDR3 DNA follows: TGTGCCAGCAGAACGAGGACTGAAGCTTTCTTT.

This sequence joins TRBV6-1 and TRBJ1-2; TRBD1 is a possible D gene (6 bases). Germline CDR1 is MNHNS and CDR2 is SASEGT. V dropped 2 bases and J dropped 5 bases, with 9 bases sitting between them. The CDR3 extends over 13 amino acids. DNA of the CDR3: TGTGCCAGCAGTGAAACAGGGATATATGGCTACACCTTC. Translated, it gives CASSETGIYGYTF.

This clone was recorded many times. J is TRBJ2-1 and V is TRBV7-2; TRBD1 aligns across 10 bases. Germline trimming cut 6 bases from V and 8 bases from J; bases unmatched to any gene: 7. The CDR3 extends over 14 amino acids. The V gene's germline CDR1 is SGHTA and CDR2 FQGNSA. The chain's CDR3 is CASRGQGFRDEQFF. DNA of the CDR3: TGTGCCAGCAGGGGACAGGGGTTTCGTGATGAGCAGTTCTTC. The complete variable domain, with remaining parts taken from reference TRBV7-2 and TRBJ2-1, reads GAGVSQSPSNKVTEKGKDVELRCDPISGHTALYWYRQSLGQGLEFLIYFQGNSAPDKSGLPSDRFSAERTGGSVSTLTIQRTQQEDSAVYLCASRGQGFRDEQFFGPGTRLTVL.

This clone has just a few counts. The chain couples TRBV7-2 to TRBJ2-7, with unresolved D. This CDR3 is built from 15 residues. The germline CDR1 and CDR2 sequences are SGHTA and FQGNSA. The germline V and J ends were trimmed by 1 base and 1 base, with 11 bases remaining between them. Written as DNA, the CDR3 is TGTGCCAGCAGCTTAGTTTTAGGGCTTTCCTACGAGCAGTACTTC. It encodes CASSLVLGLSYEQYF.

This clone turned up a few times. The chain links TRBV5-4 to TRBJ2-5; 7 bases align to TRBD2. TRBJ2-7 matches the DNA end more closely, so the J call is doubtful. Per germline, CDR1 SGHNT and CDR2 YYREEE (reference sequence). The CDR3 runs to 15 residues. The CDR3, as DNA: TGTGCCAGCAGCCCCGAACTAGCGAGAGTTTACGAGCAGTACTTC. It translates to CASSPELARVYEQYF.

The V and J genes are TRBV4-1 and TRBJ1-2, with D perhaps matching TRBD1 (5 bases). V was cut by 1 base and J by 3 bases, with 15 bases left in between. From germline, CDR1 is MGHRA and CDR2 YSYEKL. The CDR3 length is 16 residues. The CDR3 region has the DNA TGCGCCAGCAGCCAAGGAGAAACCCTCAGGGACTATGGCTACACCTTC. Translated: CASSQGETLRDYGYTF.

This clone was counted a few times. The chain employs TRBV7-9 and TRBJ2-7, with D unclear. CDR3 length: 14 amino acids. The germline V and J ends were trimmed by 1 base and 0 bases, with 7 bases remaining between them. CDR1 and CDR2 (germline): SEHNR, FQNEAQ (reference sequence). CDR3 sequence reads: CASSLGALSYEQYF. CDR3 bases: TGTGCCAGCAGCTTAGGGGCACTCTCCTACGAGCAGTACTTC.

This clone was picked up a small number of times. The DNA for the CDR3 is TGTGCCAGTAGTGGGTTGCTAGCGAACTCCAATGAGCAGTTCTTC. Amino acids: CASSGLLANSNEQFF. V is TRBV19 and J is TRBJ2-1; weak D call: TRBD2 (6 bases). Germline values: CDR1 LNHDA, CDR2 SQIVND (reference sequence). V lost 5 bases and J lost 6, with 17 bases in between. This CDR3 has 15 residues.

This clone has at least ten counts. The chain links TRBV10-3 to TRBJ1-1, with 7 positions matching TRBD1. The CDR3 loop spans 14 amino acids. After removal of 5 bases from V and 0 bases from J, the junction contained 3 bases not matched to a gene. Germline CDR1 and CDR2: ENHRY and SYGVKD. Here the CDR3 DNA reads TGTGCCATCAGTCAGGGACAGATGAACACTGAAGCTTTCTTT. Translating gives CAISQGQMNTEAFF.

CDR3 protein: CASSLIDQPQHF. For the CDR3, the DNA is TGTGCCAGCAGTCTTATAGATCAGCCCCAGCATTTT. V and J are TRBV6-6 and TRBJ1-5, with D unresolved. There are 12 residues in the CDR3. The germline V and J ends were trimmed by 5 bases and 5 bases, with 7 bases remaining between them. CDR1 is MNHNY, CDR2 SVGAGI, per germline (reference sequence).

This clone was picked up a small number of times. The chain joins TRBV6-6 to TRBJ2-1; tentatively, D is TRBD1 (6 bases). The CDR3 length is 15 residues. Germline CDR1 reads MNHNY; CDR2 reads SVGAGI (reference sequence). Trimming pared 4 bases from V and 8 bases from J, leaving 18 bases between. CDR3 DNA sequence: TGTGCCAGCAGTTTACAACAGGGTGGGTCCTATGAGCAGTTCTTC. Residues: CASSLQQGGSYEQFF.

At least ten counts were recorded for this clone. The chain joins TRBV21-1 to TRBJ2-5; TRBD1, the D gene given by the table, was not confirmed from the DNA. TRBV21-1 is given as a pseudogene. The CDR3 sequence is 13 residues long. CDR3 DNA sequence: TGTGCCATACGACAGGGCCTTCAAGAGACCCAGTACTTC. Encoded protein: CAIRQGLQETQYF.

This clone was counted a few times. The V call is TRBV28, the J call TRBJ2-7, with D possibly matching TRBD2 (7 bases). The CDR3 length is 15 residues. Germline V gene lookup returns CDR1 MDHEN and CDR2 SYDVKM. Trimming shortened V by 7 bases and J by 0 bases, and 16 bases separated the two germline ends. The CDR3 spells CASKPGGRVSYEQYF. The CDR3 DNA sequence: TGTGCCAGCAAGCCGGGGGGCAGGGTCTCCTACGAGCAGTACTTC.

The sample holds a few counts of this clone. The chain recombines TRBV4-3 with TRBJ2-7; D call uncertain. CDR3 length: 14 residues. Germline CDR1 and CDR2: LGHNA and YSLEER. V was trimmed by 1 base and J by 1 base, leaving 8 bases between them. The CDR3 region is CASSQGVRSYEQYF. In DNA, the CDR3 is TGCGCCAGCAGCCAAGGGGTTAGGTCCTACGAGCAGTACTTC.

This clone was counted a few times. The rearrangement joins TRBV27 to TRBJ2-3, with 8 bases that match TRBD2. This CDR3 has 15 amino acids. Trimming cost V 4 bases and J 0 bases; bases outside gene matches: 3. The germline CDR1 and CDR2 sequences are MNHEY and SMNVEV (reference sequence). CDR3 in amino acids: CASSSLAGSTDTQYF. CDR3 nucleotide sequence: TGTGCCAGCAGTTCTCTAGCGGGTAGCACAGATACGCAGTATTTT.

This clone was seen a handful of times. Its ends do not fully match the called genes, so a read error is possible. The J gene is TRBJ2-5, the V gene TRBV6-1; 8 bases line up with TRBD1. Germline V CDR1 and CDR2: MNHNS, SASEGT. This CDR3 contains 17 residues. The CDR3 coding sequence is TGTGCCATCAGTGAGCCCCGGACAGGGAGTAAGTGGGAGACCCAGTACTTC. Translation gives CAISEPRTGSKWETQYF.

This clone was recorded a few times. The gene calls are TRBV28 and TRBJ1-1; 8 positions match TRBD1. The CDR3 is 15 residues long. The V segment lost 10 bases and the J segment 8 bases; nucleotides outside the gene matches: 18. The germline V gene has CDR1 MDHEN and CDR2 SYDVKM. The CDR3 nucleotides are TGTGCCATCATGAACCCAGGGGGCCCAGGAGTAGAAGCTTTCTTT. Translated: CAIMNPGGPGVEAFF.

This clone was counted only a few times. This chain joins TRBV5-1 and TRBJ2-6; D unclear. Looked up from germline, CDR1 is SGHRS and CDR2 is YFSETQ. Trimming pared 4 bases from V and 0 bases from J, leaving 11 bases between. This CDR3 contains 16 residues. As DNA, the CDR3 is TGCGCCAGCAGCCAAAGGCCTAGCTCTGGGGCCAACGTCCTGACTTTC. Translating it yields CASSQRPSSGANVLTF.

A few counts support this clone. The chain is built from TRBV4-3 and TRBJ2-3, with TRBD2 identical over 9 bases. The germline V gene has CDR1 LGHNA and CDR2 YSLEER. After removal of 4 bases from V and 1 base from J, the junction contained 0 bases not matched to a gene. This CDR3 is 14 amino acids long. The DNA for the CDR3 is TGCGCCAGCAGCCGGACTAGCGGCACAGATACGCAGTATTTT. Translated: CASSRTSGTDTQYF.

The CDR3 DNA follows: TGTGCCAGCAGTCACCCGGCACTCCGCTACGAGCAGTACTTC. It translates to CASSHPALRYEQYF. V and J are TRBV28 and TRBJ2-7; no clear D. CDR1 MDHEN and CDR2 SYDVKM come from the germline V gene. The V and J ends lost 5 bases and 3 bases respectively, with 14 bases between them. The CDR3 covers 14 residues.

The chain recombines TRBV29-1 with TRBJ1-2; no clear D gene. The V end lost 0 bases, the J end lost 7 bases, and 9 bases lay between the germline ends. The CDR3 contains 12 residues. The germline V gene has CDR1 SQVTM and CDR2 ANQGSEA. CDR3 nucleotides: TGCAGCGTTGAAGAAGTCAGGAGTGGCTACACCTTC. Its translation: CSVEEVRSGYTF.

V gene TRBV21-1 combines with J gene TRBJ1-1; the DNA was not compared with TRBD1, the D call given in the table. TRBV21-1 represents a pseudogene. CDR3 length: 14 amino acids. The CDR3 reads CASRVRTANTEAFF. CDR3 in DNA: TGTGCCAGCAGAGTTAGGACAGCCAACACTGAAGCTTTCTTT.

This clone showed up just a few times. The chain links TRBV29-1 to TRBJ2-3, with D uncertain. The V end lost 5 bases, the J end lost 0 bases, and 9 bases lay between the germline ends. Germline-derived CDR1 and CDR2 are SQVTM and ANQGSEA. The CDR3 runs to 13 residues. The DNA of the CDR3 is TGCAGCGTTCCGACGGCGAGCACAGATACGCAGTATTTT. It codes for CSVPTASTDTQYF.

This clone has a count of ten or more. The rearrangement uses TRBV7-2 and TRBJ2-1; 7 nucleotides line up with TRBD2. In germline, CDR1 is SGHTA, CDR2 FQGNSA. Trimming took 3 bases from V and 2 from J; bases not matched to a gene: 4. The CDR3 runs to 15 residues. In nucleotides, the CDR3 is TGTGCCAGCAGCTTGGTAGCGGGTACCTACAATGAGCAGTTCTTC. Translating gives CASSLVAGTYNEQFF.